These 12 T cell receptor beta chains were all obtained from the same sample, sequenced in a study of neurological immune-mediated disorders. TCRdb processed the 5' RACE reads anew with MiXCR; each CDR3 protein has one entry. The sample has some 26,000 distinct CDR3 sequences; 3.3% are singletons. Sequencing used PBMCs. Receptor source: a woman in her thirties with multiple sclerosis.

This clonotype is classed as medium-sized. The rearrangement links TRBV11-2 to TRBJ2-2; D unclear. V lost 4 bases, J lost 9 bases, and 6 bases lay in between. This CDR3 comprises 11 residues. Germline CDR1 SGHAT, CDR2 FQNNGV. CDR3 sequence: CASSSARELFF. CDR3 coding DNA: TGTGCCAGCAGCTCCGCCAGGGAGCTGTTTTTT.

This clonotype was seen at least ten times. J is TRBJ2-3 and V is TRBV7-2, with 9 bases matching TRBD2. The J segment lost 9 bases and the V segment lost 5 bases, leaving 6 bases of the junction unmatched. Per the germline V gene, CDR1 is SGHTA and CDR2 is FQGNSA. CDR3 length: 13 amino acids. The CDR3 nucleotides read TGTGCCAGCAGCACCGGGGCGGGAGGGACGCAGTATTTT. Protein sequence: CASSTGAGGTQYF.

This clonotype was picked up many times. A much larger clonotype is one base distant, so this may be a read error. The final CDR3 position lacks the conserved phenylalanine or tryptophan, pointing to a likely read error. V is TRBV12-3 or TRBV12-4 and J is TRBJ2-5; D unresolved. This CDR3 is 13 amino acids long. Trimming stripped 4 bases from V and 2 bases from J, with 8 bases between. CDR3 DNA sequence: TGTGCCAGCAGTTGGATACAGCAAGAGACCCAGTACTGC. It encodes CASSWIQQETQYC.

This clonotype has a count of ten or more. A much larger clone differs by one base, so this may be a read error. The rearrangement joins TRBV5-1 to TRBJ1-1; no firm D call. Germline values: CDR1 SGHRS, CDR2 YFSETQ. Trimming took 4 bases from V and 3 from J, leaving 13 bases between them. CDR3 length equals 14 residues. Here the CDR3 reads CASSPAESHTEAFF. The CDR3 nucleotides are TGCGCCAGCAGCCCCGCCGAAAGTCACACTGAAGCTTTCTTT.

The sample holds many counts of this clonotype. The V call is TRBV5-1, the J call TRBJ2-5; 7 bases line up with TRBD1. Germline V lookup: CDR1 SGHRS, CDR2 YFSETQ. CDR3 length: 14 residues. The V and J ends lost 2 bases and 1 base, in that order; junction bases with no gene match: 2. Here the CDR3 DNA reads TGCGCCAGCAGCTTCGGACAGGTCCAAGAGACCCAGTACTTC. As protein: CASSFGQVQETQYF.

This clonotype was observed at least ten times. V is TRBV4-1 and J is TRBJ1-1, with D tentatively TRBD1 (6 bases). Between the trimmed V and J ends, which lost 3 bases and 4 bases, there was a span of 15 bases. Per the germline V gene, CDR1 is MGHRA and CDR2 is YSYEKL. The length of the CDR3 is 15 residues. The CDR3 region has the DNA TGCGCCAGCAGCCATGTCGACAGGCCAGGCACTGAAGCTTTCTTT. Protein product: CASSHVDRPGTEAFF.

This clonotype was detected many times. This sequence joins TRBV7-2 and TRBJ1-5; D not certain. This CDR3 comprises 13 residues. Germline CDR1 reads SGHTA; CDR2 reads FQGNSA. Trimming took 5 bases from V and 1 from J, leaving 6 bases between them. CDR3 DNA: TGTGCCAGCAGCCAGTCCAGCAATCAGCCCCAGCATTTT. Translated: CASSQSSNQPQHF.

This clonotype was observed many times. The rearrangement links TRBV6-2 or TRBV6-3 to TRBJ2-3; possibly TRBD1 for D (6 bases). This CDR3 is built from 17 residues. CDR1 MNHEY and CDR2 SVGEGT come from the germline V gene. V lost 2 bases, J lost 6 bases, and 21 bases lay in between. The CDR3 DNA sequence: TGTGCCAGCAGTTACCTGGACAGTTTCCGAAAGACGGATACGCAGTATTTT. Residues: CASSYLDSFRKTDTQYF.

At least ten counts were recorded for this clonotype. A junction boundary mismatches the germline segment, possibly from a read error. The rearrangement joins TRBV12-3 or TRBV12-4 to TRBJ2-7, with D perhaps matching TRBD1 or TRBD2 (5 bases each). The CDR3 has 15 amino acids. The CDR3 spells CTSSWAPQGGYEQYF. CDR3 sequence (DNA): TGTACCAGCAGTTGGGCCCCCCAGGGCGGGTACGAGCAGTACTTC.

This clonotype was counted ten times or more. CDR3 bases: TGTGCCAGCAGGGGACTAGCGGGATCGGATACGCAGTATTTT. The encoded protein is CASRGLAGSDTQYF. This chain links TRBV12-3 or TRBV12-4 with TRBJ2-3; 13 bases map to TRBD2. The CDR3 runs 14 residues. After removal of 6 bases from V and 6 bases from J, the junction contained 3 bases not matched to a gene.

The table lists this clonotype with many counts. The chain employs TRBV13 and TRBJ2-5; D is uncertain. The CDR3 is made up of 12 amino acids. The germline V gene has CDR1 PRHDT and CDR2 FYEKMQ (reference sequence). V shed 0 bases and J shed 5 bases, with 4 bases lying between them. CDR3 region: CASSLGRETQYF. The CDR3 DNA reads TGTGCCAGCAGCTTAGGGAGGGAGACCCAGTACTTC.

This clonotype has at least ten counts. The chain has TRBV19 and TRBJ2-1, with TRBD1 matching over 7 bases. V shed 4 bases, J shed 8 bases, and the junction held 11 bases outside the gene matches. The CDR3 runs 15 residues. The germline CDR1 and CDR2 sequences are LNHDA and SQIVND (reference sequence). Here the CDR3 reads CASSSRGDSFYEQFF. The CDR3 DNA reads TGTGCCAGTAGTAGCCGAGGGGACAGTTTCTATGAGCAGTTCTTC.